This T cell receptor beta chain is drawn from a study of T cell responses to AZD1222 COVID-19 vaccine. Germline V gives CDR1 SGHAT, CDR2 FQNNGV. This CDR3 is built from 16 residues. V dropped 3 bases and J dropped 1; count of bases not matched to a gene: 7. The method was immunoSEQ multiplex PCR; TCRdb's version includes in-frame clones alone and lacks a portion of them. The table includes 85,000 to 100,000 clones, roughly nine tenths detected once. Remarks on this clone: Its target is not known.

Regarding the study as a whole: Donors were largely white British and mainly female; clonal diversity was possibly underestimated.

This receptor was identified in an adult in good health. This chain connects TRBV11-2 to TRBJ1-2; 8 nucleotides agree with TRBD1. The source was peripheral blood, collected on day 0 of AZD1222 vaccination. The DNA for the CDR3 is TGTGCCAGCAGCTTTTGGAAACAGGGGGGTAACTATGGCTACACCTTC. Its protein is CASSFWKQGGNYGYTF.